Each of the 28 T cell receptor beta chains below was sequenced from the same sample in a study of cytotoxic CD8 clonotypes in ibrutinib-treated CLL. Clones were sequenced by immunoSEQ multiplex PCR, and TCRdb holds only the in-frame ones, with some missing. The sample lists hundreds of thousands of clones; roughly 85% were seen once. This material consisted of PBMCs, taken before ibrutinib treatment. The receptors come from a human donor with chronic lymphocytic leukemia.

The gene calls are TRBV4-2 and TRBJ2-7, with D possibly being TRBD2 (6 bases). The CDR3 is 15 amino acids. The V gene lost 1 base and the J gene lost 6 bases, with 16 bases spanning the gap. The V gene's germline CDR1 is LGHNA and CDR2 YNFKEQ. CDR3 sequence reads: CASSQAPGGAFEQYF. In DNA, the CDR3 is TGTGCCAGCAGCCAAGCGCCTGGCGGGGCGTTCGAGCAGTACTTC.

The chain couples TRBV11-2 to TRBJ1-5; D is possibly TRBD1 (5 bases). The germline V and J ends were trimmed by 2 bases and 4 bases, with 12 bases remaining between them. The CDR3 has 15 amino acids. Germline loops: CDR1 SGHAT, CDR2 FQNNGV. The CDR3 bases are TGTGCCAGCAGCTTATATGCAGGGACTAATCAGCCCCAGCATTTT. The encoded protein is CASSLYAGTNQPQHF.

The CDR3: CATSPRDRNSYEQYF. The CDR3 DNA is TGTGCCACCAGCCCCCGGGACAGAAACTCCTACGAGCAGTACTTC. The genes are TRBV15 and TRBJ2-7; TRBD1 matches 7 bases. Unmatched junction bases numbered 7, after V lost 5 bases and J lost 0 bases. CDR1 and CDR2 (germline): LNHNV, YYDKDF (reference sequence). The CDR3 contains 15 residues.

The J gene is TRBJ2-7, the V gene TRBV2; D gene uncertain. The germline V gene has CDR1 SNHLY and CDR2 FYNNEI. CDR3 size: 11 residues. V lost 7 bases and J 4 bases, leaving 8 bases between the germline ends. Here the CDR3 reads CASTNRYEQYF. CDR3 sequence (DNA): TGTGCCAGCACCAACCGGTACGAGCAGTACTTC.

The chain has TRBV30 and TRBJ1-3; maybe TRBD1 (6 bases). V lost 2 bases and J lost 0, with 8 bases in between. The CDR3 has 14 residues. Germline lookup yields CDR1 GTSNPN and CDR2 SVGIG (reference sequence). The CDR3 DNA follows: TGTGCCTGGAGTCAGGGGAGCTCTGGAAACACCATATATTTT. Translation gives CAWSQGSSGNTIYF.

This clone was observed once. The chain uses TRBV11-2 and TRBJ2-7; no reliable D call. Looked up from germline, CDR1 is SGHAT and CDR2 is FQNNGV. The length of the CDR3 is 16 residues. Deletions cut 3 bases from V and 6 bases from J, with 21 bases between. The chain's CDR3 is CASSFLGSKFGSEQYF. The CDR3 DNA sequence: TGTGCCAGCAGCTTCCTCGGTAGCAAGTTTGGATCCGAGCAGTACTTC.

This clone was counted only a few times. This chain joins TRBV6-5 and TRBJ1-2; weak D call: TRBD1 (6 bases). In germline, CDR1 is MNHEY, CDR2 SVGAGI. V lost 2 bases and J 0 bases, leaving 13 bases between the germline ends. The CDR3 has 16 residues. The CDR3 bases are TGTGCCAGCAGTTACAGAACAGGGAAAGCTAACTATGGCTACACCTTC. It translates to CASSYRTGKANYGYTF.

The rearrangement links TRBV7-2 to TRBJ1-2; D unclear. V was shortened by 1 base and J by 5 bases, with 14 bases between the two germline ends. The CDR3 loop spans 15 amino acids. The germline V gene has CDR1 SGHTA and CDR2 FQGNSA. The CDR3 DNA reads TGTGCCAGCAGCTTAGTGGTCGGATCCCAGTATGGCTACACCTTC. Translating it yields CASSLVVGSQYGYTF. Looking up the rest from reference TRBV7-2 and TRBJ1-2 gives the full variable domain: GAGVSQSPSNKVTEKGKDVELRCDPISGHTALYWYRQSLGQGLEFLIYFQGNSAPDKSGLPSDRFSAERTGGSVSTLTIQRTQQEDSAVYLCASSLVVGSQYGYTFGSGTRLTVV.

This clone was detected once. J is TRBJ2-7 and V is TRBV7-3; 14 bases map to TRBD2. The ends lost 6 bases at V and 7 bases at J; junction bases unmatched: 26. Germline CDR1 reads SGHTA; CDR2 reads FQGTGA. CDR3 length equals 21 residues. The CDR3 region is CASRVIVGTSGSRLLASEQYF. The CDR3 nucleotides are TGTGCCAGCAGAGTTATCGTTGGGACTAGCGGGAGTCGGCTCCTCGCTAGTGAGCAGTACTTC.

The V call is TRBV4-3, the J call TRBJ2-7; D uncertain. CDR1 LGHNA and CDR2 YSLEER come from the germline V gene. V dropped 2 bases and J dropped 0 bases, with 11 bases sitting between them. CDR3 size: 15 residues. CDR3 sequence reads: CASSQLSMSSYEQYF. CDR3 in DNA: TGCGCCAGCAGCCAACTTAGCATGAGCTCCTACGAGCAGTACTTC.

The chain carries TRBV10-1 and TRBJ2-3, with 10 bases aligning to TRBD2. The ends lost 6 bases at V and 6 bases at J; junction bases unmatched: 3. This CDR3 contains 13 residues. Germline lookup yields CDR1 WNHNN and CDR2 SYGVQD (reference sequence). This chain's CDR3 is CASRSGRGDTQYF. CDR3 bases: TGCGCCAGCAGGAGCGGGAGGGGCGATACGCAGTATTTT.

The V and J genes are TRBV7-2 and TRBJ2-1; 7 bases map to TRBD2. V lost 7 bases, J lost 3 bases, and 12 bases stayed unmatched. There are 16 residues in the CDR3. CDR1 SGHTA and CDR2 FQGNSA come from the germline V gene. The CDR3 loop is CASTSTWGGSYNEQFF. CDR3 nucleotide sequence: TGTGCCAGCACCTCGACTTGGGGAGGGAGCTACAATGAGCAGTTCTTC.

The rearrangement links TRBV16 to TRBJ1-3; D is ambiguous. CDR3 size: 15 residues. V lost 0 bases, J lost 0 bases, and 6 bases lay in between. Germline V lookup: CDR1 KGHSY, CDR2 FQNENV. The CDR3 protein is CASSQSAGSGNTIYF. For the CDR3, the DNA is TGTGCCAGCAGCCAATCTGCAGGCTCTGGAAACACCATATATTTT.

The CDR3 nucleotides are TGTGCCTGGAGTGGGGACAGGGGGCTACTGTACGAGCAGTACTTC. It encodes CAWSGDRGLLYEQYF. This chain joins TRBV30 and TRBJ2-7, with TRBD1 matching over 12 bases. The CDR3 consists of 15 residues. Germline-derived CDR1 and CDR2 are GTSNPN and SVGIG (reference sequence). Losses at the gene ends were 1 base for V and 4 bases for J; bases not matched to a gene: 5.

The rearrangement joins TRBV7-8 to TRBJ2-1; 7 nucleotides line up with TRBD2. CDR1 and CDR2 (germline): SGHVS, FQNEAQ. V lost 11 bases and J lost 5; bases outside the gene matches: 9. The CDR3 consists of 13 residues. The CDR3 DNA is TGTGCCGCTAGCTTGGCGGGAGACAATGAGCAGTTCTTC. The encoded protein is CAASLAGDNEQFF.

This clone appeared a few times. This chain joins TRBV4-2 and TRBJ2-1, with D unclear. V gave up 0 bases and J gave up 0 bases, with 12 bases separating them. This CDR3 contains 17 residues. Germline V gene data show CDR1 as LGHNA and CDR2 as YNFKEQ. CDR3 DNA sequence: TGTGCCAGCAGCCAAGATATTGAGTCGAGCTCCTACAATGAGCAGTTCTTC. It specifies CASSQDIESSSYNEQFF.

This chain connects TRBV11-2 to TRBJ2-7; D remains ambiguous. The ends were cut back, 2 bases at V and 0 bases at J, with 2 bases in the middle. Germline assignment: CDR1 SGHAT and CDR2 FQNNGV. This CDR3 has 12 residues. CDR3 loop: CASSLYSYEQYF. In DNA form, the CDR3 reads TGTGCCAGCAGCTTATACTCCTACGAGCAGTACTTC.

The rearrangement links TRBV15 to TRBJ2-7; TRBD1 aligns across 9 bases. With 0 bases clipped from V and 6 bases from J, the junction kept 6 bases outside the gene matches. Germline V gives CDR1 LNHNV, CDR2 YYDKDF (reference sequence). The CDR3 length is 15 residues. CDR3 amino acids: CATSRELGQGREQYF. The CDR3 nucleotides read TGTGCCACCAGCAGAGAATTGGGACAGGGTCGCGAGCAGTACTTC.

This chain connects TRBV28 to TRBJ2-3, with 11 bases matching TRBD2. From germline, CDR1 is MDHEN and CDR2 SYDVKM. This CDR3 spans 15 amino acids. Trimming at V came to 5 bases and at J to 3 bases, leaving 4 bases not matched to a gene. The CDR3 loop reads CASSASGRRTDTQYF. The CDR3 DNA reads as TGTGCCAGCAGTGCTAGCGGGAGGAGGACAGATACGCAGTATTTT.

This chain connects TRBV7-8 to TRBJ2-7; 11 positions agree with TRBD1. This CDR3 is built from 16 residues. Per the germline V gene, CDR1 is SGHVS and CDR2 is FQNEAQ. V shed 1 base and J 6 bases; nucleotides not matched to a gene: 8. CDR3 sequence reads: CASSLEGTGGHVEQYF. The CDR3 DNA follows: TGTGCCAGCAGCTTAGAGGGGACAGGGGGTCATGTCGAGCAGTACTTC.

The gene calls are TRBV2 and TRBJ1-1, with D perhaps matching TRBD1 (6 bases). Germline CDR1 SNHLY, CDR2 FYNNEI. Trimming pared 6 bases from V and 3 bases from J, leaving 11 bases between. The CDR3 is made up of 13 amino acids. CDR3 nucleotides: TGTGCCAGCAGATTAGGGGGGGACACTGAAGCTTTCTTT. Its translation is CASRLGGDTEAFF.

This sequence joins TRBV4-2 and TRBJ2-7; D uncertain. CDR1 is LGHNA, CDR2 YNFKEQ, per germline. The CDR3 length is 14 residues. With 2 bases removed from V and 3 bases from J, the gap between germline ends came to 11 bases. In DNA form, the CDR3 reads TGTGCCAGCAGCCAAAGTCCGAGGAACTACGAGCAGTACTTC. This codes for CASSQSPRNYEQYF.

J is TRBJ2-7 and V is TRBV5-4; TRBD1 aligns across 7 bases. This CDR3 contains 12 residues. The ends lost 4 bases at V and 6 bases at J; junction bases unmatched: 4. Germline assignment: CDR1 SGHNT and CDR2 YYREEE (reference sequence). In DNA form, the CDR3 reads TGTGCCAGCAGCACGACAGGGAGCGAGCAGTACTTC. Residues: CASSTTGSEQYF. The variable domain in full, with the rest retrieved from reference TRBV5-4 and TRBJ2-7, is ETGVTQSPTHLIKTRGQQVTLRCSSQSGHNTVSWYQQALGQGPQFIFQYYREEENGRGNFPPRFSGLQFPNYSSELNVNALELDDSALYLCASSTTGSEQYFGPGTRLTVT.

The chain has TRBV6-5 and TRBJ2-1; perhaps TRBD2 as D (5 bases). The CDR3 is 14 residues long. CDR1 is MNHEY and CDR2 is SVGAGI in the germline V gene. Trimming took 2 bases from V and 11 from J, leaving 16 bases between them. The CDR3 loop is CASSYPPLLTKQFF. In DNA form, the CDR3 reads TGTGCCAGCAGTTACCCGCCGTTATTGACTAAGCAGTTCTTC.

This rearrangement joins TRBV7-6 to TRBJ2-3, with 8 bases identical to TRBD2. Per germline, CDR1 SGHVS and CDR2 FNYEAQ. CDR3 size: 15 residues. J lost 5 bases, V lost 5 bases, and 9 bases had no gene match. The CDR3 nucleotides read TGTGCCAGCAGCCCTATAGCGGGGAGGGGAGATACGCAGTATTTT. As protein: CASSPIAGRGDTQYF.

In DNA form, the CDR3 reads TGTGCCAGCAGCTTGGCCGGGGTTCCGAACACCGGGGAGCTGTTTTTT. Its translation: CASSLAGVPNTGELFF. The rearrangement links TRBV5-6 to TRBJ2-2; TRBD2 might be the D (5 bases). Germline V gene sequence: CDR1 SGHDT, CDR2 YYEEEE. V was clipped by 0 bases and J by 0 bases, with 9 bases between them. The length of the CDR3 is 16 residues.

V usage is TRBV7-3 and J usage is TRBJ2-2, with a tentative D call TRBD2 (6 bases). V was cut by 5 bases and J by 8 bases, with 21 bases left in between. The germline CDR1 and CDR2 sequences are SGHTA and FQGTGA. The CDR3 is 16 amino acids. The CDR3: CASSPRASASGGELFF. In nucleotides, the CDR3 is TGTGCCAGCAGCCCCCGGGCTAGCGCCTCTGGGGGGGAGCTGTTTTTT.

The CDR3, as DNA: TGTGCCACCAGCAGAGATGCCCCGGGACAGCAGTTCTTC. Protein: CATSRDAPGQQFF. V is TRBV15 and J is TRBJ2-1; D is tentatively TRBD1 or TRBD2 (5 bases each). V lost 0 bases to trimming and J lost 11 bases, with 11 bases between them. This CDR3 comprises 13 residues. CDR1 is LNHNV and CDR2 is YYDKDF in the germline V gene (reference sequence).